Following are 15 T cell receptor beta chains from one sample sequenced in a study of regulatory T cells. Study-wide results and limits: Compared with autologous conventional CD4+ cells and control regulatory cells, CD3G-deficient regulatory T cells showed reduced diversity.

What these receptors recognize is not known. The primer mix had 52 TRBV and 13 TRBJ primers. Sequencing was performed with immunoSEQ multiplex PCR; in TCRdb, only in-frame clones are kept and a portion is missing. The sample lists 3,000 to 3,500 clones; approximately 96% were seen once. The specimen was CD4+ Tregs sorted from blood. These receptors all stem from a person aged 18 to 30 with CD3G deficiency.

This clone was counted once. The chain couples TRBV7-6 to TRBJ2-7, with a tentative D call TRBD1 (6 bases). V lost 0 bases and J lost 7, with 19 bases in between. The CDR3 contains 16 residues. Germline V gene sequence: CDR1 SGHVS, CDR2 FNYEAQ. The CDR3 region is CASSLAPDAGAMEQYF. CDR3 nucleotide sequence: TGTGCCAGCAGCTTAGCGCCTGACGCAGGGGCGATGGAGCAGTACTTC.

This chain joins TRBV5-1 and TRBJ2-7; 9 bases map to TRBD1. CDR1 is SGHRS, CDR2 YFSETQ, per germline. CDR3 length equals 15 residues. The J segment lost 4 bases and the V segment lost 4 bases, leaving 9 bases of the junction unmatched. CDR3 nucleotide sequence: TGCGCCAGCAGCCTAAGACCGGGACAGGGTTACGAGCAGTACTTC. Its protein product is CASSLRPGQGYEQYF.

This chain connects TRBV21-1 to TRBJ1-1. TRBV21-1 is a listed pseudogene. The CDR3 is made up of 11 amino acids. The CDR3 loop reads CASIVNTEAFF. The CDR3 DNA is TGTGCCAGCATCGTGAACACTGAAGCTTTCTTT.

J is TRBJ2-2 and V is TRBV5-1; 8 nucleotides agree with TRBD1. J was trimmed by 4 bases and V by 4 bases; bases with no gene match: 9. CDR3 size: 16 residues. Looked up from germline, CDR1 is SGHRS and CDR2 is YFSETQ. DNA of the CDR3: TGCGCCAGCAGCCCAGACAGGGGTGGGGGCACCGGGGAGCTGTTTTTT. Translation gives CASSPDRGGGTGELFF.

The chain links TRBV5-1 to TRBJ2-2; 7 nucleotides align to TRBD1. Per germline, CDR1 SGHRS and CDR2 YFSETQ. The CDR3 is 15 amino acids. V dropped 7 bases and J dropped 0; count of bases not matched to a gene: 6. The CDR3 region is CASGRDSANTGELFF. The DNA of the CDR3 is TGCGCCAGCGGACGGGACAGTGCGAACACCGGGGAGCTGTTTTTT.

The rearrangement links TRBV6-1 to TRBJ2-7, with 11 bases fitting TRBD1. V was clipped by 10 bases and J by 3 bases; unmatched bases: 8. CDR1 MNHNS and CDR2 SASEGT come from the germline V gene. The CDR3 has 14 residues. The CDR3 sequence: CATRTGTGGYEQYF. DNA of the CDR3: TGTGCCACCCGGACCGGGACAGGGGGCTACGAGCAGTACTTC.

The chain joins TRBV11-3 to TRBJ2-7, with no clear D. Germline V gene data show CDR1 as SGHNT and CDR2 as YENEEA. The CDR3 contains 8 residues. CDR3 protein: CIRTEQYV. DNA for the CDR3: TGTATACGAACCGAGCAGTACGTC.

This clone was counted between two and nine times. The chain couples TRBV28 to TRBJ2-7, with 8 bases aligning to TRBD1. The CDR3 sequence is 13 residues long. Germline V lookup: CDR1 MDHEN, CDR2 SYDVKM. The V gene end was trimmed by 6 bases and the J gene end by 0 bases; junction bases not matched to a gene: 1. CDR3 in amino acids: CASRTGDSYEQYF. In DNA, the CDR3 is TGTGCCAGCAGGACAGGGGACTCCTACGAGCAGTACTTC. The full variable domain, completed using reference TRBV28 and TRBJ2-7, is DVKVTQSSRYLVKRTGEKVFLECVQDMDHENMFWYRQDPGLGLRLIYFSYDVKMKEKGDIPEGYSVSREKKERFSLILESASTNQTSMYLCASRTGDSYEQYFGPGTRLTVT.

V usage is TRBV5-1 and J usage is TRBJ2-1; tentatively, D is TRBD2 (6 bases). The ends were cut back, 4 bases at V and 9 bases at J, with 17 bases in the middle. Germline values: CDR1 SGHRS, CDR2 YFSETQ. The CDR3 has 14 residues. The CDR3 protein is CASSPGTDYGEQFF. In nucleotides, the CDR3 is TGCGCCAGCAGCCCGGGGACGGACTATGGTGAGCAGTTCTTC.

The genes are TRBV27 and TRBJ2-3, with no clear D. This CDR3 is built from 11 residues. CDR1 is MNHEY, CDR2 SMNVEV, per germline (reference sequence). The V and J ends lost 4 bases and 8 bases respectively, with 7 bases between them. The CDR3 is CASSSLSTQYF. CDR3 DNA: TGTGCCAGCAGTTCCCTGAGTACGCAGTATTTT.

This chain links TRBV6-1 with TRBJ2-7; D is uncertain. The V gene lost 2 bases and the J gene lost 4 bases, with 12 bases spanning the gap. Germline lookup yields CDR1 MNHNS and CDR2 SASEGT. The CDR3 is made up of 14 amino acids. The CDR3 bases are TGTGCCAGCAGTGAATGGTCGGGTCCTTACGAGCAGTACTTC. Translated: CASSEWSGPYEQYF.

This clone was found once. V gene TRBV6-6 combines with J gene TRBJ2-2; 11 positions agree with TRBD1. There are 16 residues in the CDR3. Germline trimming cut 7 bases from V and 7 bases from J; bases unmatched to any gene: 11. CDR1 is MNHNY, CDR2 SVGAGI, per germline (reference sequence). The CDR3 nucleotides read TGTGCCAGCAAGAAGGTTGGACAGGGGGCTGGCGGGGAGCTGTTTTTT. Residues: CASKKVGQGAGGELFF.

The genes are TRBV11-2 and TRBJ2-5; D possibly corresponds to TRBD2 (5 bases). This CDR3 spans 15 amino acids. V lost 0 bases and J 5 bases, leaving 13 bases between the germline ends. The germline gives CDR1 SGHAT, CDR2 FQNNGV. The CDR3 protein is CASSLDTQGSETQYF. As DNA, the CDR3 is TGTGCCAGCAGCTTAGACACGCAAGGGAGTGAGACCCAGTACTTC.

CDR3 in DNA: TGTGCCAGCAGCTTGGGGGGGACAGCTAATGAAAAACTGTTTTTT. It yields the protein CASSLGGTANEKLFF. The V call is TRBV5-8, the J call TRBJ1-4, with 7 bases that match TRBD1. The trim removed 0 bases at V and 3 bases at J, leaving 2 bases unmatched. CDR3 length: 15 residues. Germline CDR1 SGHTS, CDR2 YDEGEE.

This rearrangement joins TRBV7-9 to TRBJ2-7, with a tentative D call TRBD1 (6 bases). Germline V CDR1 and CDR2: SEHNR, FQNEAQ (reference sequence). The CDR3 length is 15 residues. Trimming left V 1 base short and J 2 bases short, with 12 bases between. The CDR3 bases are TGTGCCAGCAGCTTAGGGGCAGGGGACACCTACGAGCAGTACTTC. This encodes CASSLGAGDTYEQYF.